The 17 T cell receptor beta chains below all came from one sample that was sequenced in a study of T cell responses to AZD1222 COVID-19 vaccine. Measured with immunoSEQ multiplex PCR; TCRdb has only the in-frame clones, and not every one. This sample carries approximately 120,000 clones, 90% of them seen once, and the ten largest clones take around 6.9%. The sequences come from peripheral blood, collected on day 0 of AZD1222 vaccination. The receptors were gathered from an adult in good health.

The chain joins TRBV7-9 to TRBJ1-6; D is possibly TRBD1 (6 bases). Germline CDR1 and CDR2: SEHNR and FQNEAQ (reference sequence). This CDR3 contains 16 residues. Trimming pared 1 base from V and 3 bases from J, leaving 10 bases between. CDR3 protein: CASSLEGELYNSPLHF. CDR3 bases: TGTGCCAGCAGCTTAGAGGGGGAACTCTATAATTCACCCCTCCACTTT. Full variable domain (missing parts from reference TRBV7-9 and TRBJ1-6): DTGVSQNPRHKITKRGQNVTFRCDPISEHNRLYWYRQTLGQGPEFLTYFQNEAQLEKSRLLSDRFSAERPKGSFSTLEIQRTEQGDSAMYLCASSLEGELYNSPLHFGNGTRLTVT.

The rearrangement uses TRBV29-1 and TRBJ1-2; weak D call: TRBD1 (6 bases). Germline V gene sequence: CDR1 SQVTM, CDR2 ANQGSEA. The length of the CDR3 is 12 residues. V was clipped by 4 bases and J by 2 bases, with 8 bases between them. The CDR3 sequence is CSVGQANYGYTF. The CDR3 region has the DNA TGCAGCGTTGGACAGGCGAACTATGGCTACACCTTC.

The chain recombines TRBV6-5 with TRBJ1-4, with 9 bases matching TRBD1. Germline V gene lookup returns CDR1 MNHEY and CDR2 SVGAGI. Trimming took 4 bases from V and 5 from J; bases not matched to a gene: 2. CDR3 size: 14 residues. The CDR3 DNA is TGTGCCAGCAGTTCACAGGGGGCAAATGAAAAACTGTTTTTT. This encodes CASSSQGANEKLFF.

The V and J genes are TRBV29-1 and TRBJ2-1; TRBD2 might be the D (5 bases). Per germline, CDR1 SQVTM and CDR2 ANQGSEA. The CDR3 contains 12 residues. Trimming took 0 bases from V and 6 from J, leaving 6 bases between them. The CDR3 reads CSVEEDFNEQFF. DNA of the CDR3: TGCAGCGTTGAAGAGGACTTCAATGAGCAGTTCTTC.

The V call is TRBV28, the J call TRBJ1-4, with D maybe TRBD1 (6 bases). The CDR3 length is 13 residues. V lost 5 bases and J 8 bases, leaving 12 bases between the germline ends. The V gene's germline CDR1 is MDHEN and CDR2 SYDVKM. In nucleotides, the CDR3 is TGTGCCAGCAGTAATTCGCAGGGGGAAAAACTGTTTTTT. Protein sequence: CASSNSQGEKLFF.

CDR3 residues: CASSYSIGARNSPLHF. The CDR3 region has the DNA TGTGCCAGCAGTTACTCGATAGGGGCACGGAATTCACCCCTCCACTTT. The chain uses TRBV6-5 and TRBJ1-6; D perhaps matches TRBD1 (5 bases). CDR1 is MNHEY and CDR2 is SVGAGI in the germline V gene. The CDR3 covers 16 residues. V lost 0 bases and J 7 bases, leaving 13 bases between the germline ends.

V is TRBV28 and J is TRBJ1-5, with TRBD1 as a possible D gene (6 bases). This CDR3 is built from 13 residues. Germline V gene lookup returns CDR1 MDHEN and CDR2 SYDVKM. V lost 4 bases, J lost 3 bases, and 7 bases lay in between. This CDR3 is CASSSGVNQPQHF. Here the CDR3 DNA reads TGTGCCAGCAGTTCAGGGGTCAATCAGCCCCAGCATTTT. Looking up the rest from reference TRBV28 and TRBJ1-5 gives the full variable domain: DVKVTQSSRYLVKRTGEKVFLECVQDMDHENMFWYRQDPGLGLRLIYFSYDVKMKEKGDIPEGYSVSREKKERFSLILESASTNQTSMYLCASSSGVNQPQHFGDGTRLSIL.

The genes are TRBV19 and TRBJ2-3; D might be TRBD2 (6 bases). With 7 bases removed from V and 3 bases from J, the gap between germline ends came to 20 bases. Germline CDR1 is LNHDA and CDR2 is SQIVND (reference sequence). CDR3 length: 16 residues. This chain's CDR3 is CASKERGGLSTDTQYF. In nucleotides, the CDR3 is TGTGCCAGTAAGGAACGTGGGGGGTTGTCAACAGATACGCAGTATTTT.

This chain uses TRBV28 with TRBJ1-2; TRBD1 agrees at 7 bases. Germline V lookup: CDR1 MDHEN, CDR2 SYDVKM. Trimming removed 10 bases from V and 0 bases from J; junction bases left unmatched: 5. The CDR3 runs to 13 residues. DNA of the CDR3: TGTGCCACCCGGACAGGTTCTAACTATGGCTACACCTTC. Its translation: CATRTGSNYGYTF.

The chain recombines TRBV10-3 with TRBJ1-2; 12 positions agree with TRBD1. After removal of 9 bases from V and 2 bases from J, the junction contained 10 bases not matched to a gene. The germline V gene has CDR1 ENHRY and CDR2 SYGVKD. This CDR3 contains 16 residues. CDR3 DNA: TGTGCCATAGGGACAGGGGGCTCATCCCTAAACTATGGCTACACCTTC. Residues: CAIGTGGSSLNYGYTF.

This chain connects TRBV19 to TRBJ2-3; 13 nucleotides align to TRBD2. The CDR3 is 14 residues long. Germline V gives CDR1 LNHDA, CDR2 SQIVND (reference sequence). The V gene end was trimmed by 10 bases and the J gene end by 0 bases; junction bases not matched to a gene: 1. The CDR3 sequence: CATGLAGSTDTQYF. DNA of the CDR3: TGTGCCACGGGACTAGCGGGAAGCACAGATACGCAGTATTTT.

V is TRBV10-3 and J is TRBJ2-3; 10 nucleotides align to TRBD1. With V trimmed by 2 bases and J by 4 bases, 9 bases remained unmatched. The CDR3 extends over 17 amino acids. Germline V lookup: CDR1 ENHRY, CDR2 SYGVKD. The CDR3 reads CAISEPTGQGRADTQYF. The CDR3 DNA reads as TGTGCCATCAGTGAGCCGACGGGACAGGGGAGGGCAGATACGCAGTATTTT.

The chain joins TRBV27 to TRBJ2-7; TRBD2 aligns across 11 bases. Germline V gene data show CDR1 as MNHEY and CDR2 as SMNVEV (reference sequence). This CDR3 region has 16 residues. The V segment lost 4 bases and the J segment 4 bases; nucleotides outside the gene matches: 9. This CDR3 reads CASSSPLTSGKYEQYF. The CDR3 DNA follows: TGTGCCAGCAGTTCCCCGTTGACTAGCGGGAAATACGAGCAGTACTTC.

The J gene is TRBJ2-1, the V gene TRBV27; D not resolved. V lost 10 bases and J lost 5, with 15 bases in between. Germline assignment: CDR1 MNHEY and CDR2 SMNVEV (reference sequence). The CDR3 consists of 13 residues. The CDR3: CATQAVINNEQFF. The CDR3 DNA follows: TGTGCCACTCAAGCCGTCATTAACAATGAGCAGTTCTTC.

In DNA form, the CDR3 reads TGTGCCAGCAGTCCCCGGCTTCGGGCTAATGAAAAACTGTTTTTT. As protein: CASSPRLRANEKLFF. V is TRBV27 and J is TRBJ1-4, with D uncertain. In germline, CDR1 is MNHEY, CDR2 SMNVEV (reference sequence). This CDR3 is built from 15 residues. V lost 5 bases and J 3 bases, leaving 13 bases between the germline ends.

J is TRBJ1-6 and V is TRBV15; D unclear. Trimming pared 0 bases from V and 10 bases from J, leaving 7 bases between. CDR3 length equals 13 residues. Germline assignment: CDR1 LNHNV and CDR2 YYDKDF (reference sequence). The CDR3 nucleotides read TGTGCCACCAGCAGAGATAGGCAATCACCCCTCCACTTT. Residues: CATSRDRQSPLHF.

This CDR3 reads CATSPGDRANTEAFF. CDR3 nucleotides: TGTGCCACCAGCCCAGGGGACAGGGCAAACACTGAAGCTTTCTTT. The chain joins TRBV15 to TRBJ1-1, with 9 bases that match TRBD1. Germline V gene sequence: CDR1 LNHNV, CDR2 YYDKDF (reference sequence). V lost 5 bases to trimming and J lost 2 bases; unmatched junction nucleotides: 6. The CDR3 has 15 amino acids.